Listed below are T cell receptor beta chains from one sample, sequenced in a study of vaccination and CD4 T cells after COVID-19. TCRdb re-derived calls from the PCR reads in MiXCR, one entry per CDR3 protein. The sample holds some 13,000 distinct CDR3 sequences, under 75% seen once. Their antigens remain unidentified. Sequencing was performed on CD4+ T cells from blood, cultured in vitro. These receptors all come from a human donor who had recovered from COVID-19. Each CDR3 is given with its conserved first and last residue. D genes are given only for firm matches. Clone size is stated in some rows and not others, as once, few, many or a class when expanded.

J,D,V,size,DNA,CDR3
TRBJ1-1,-,TRBV11-3,-,TGTGCCAGCAGCTTAGGGGGGATCGGGGGTCGCCCTGAAGCTTTCTTT,CASSLGGIGGRPEAFF
TRBJ2-3,TRBD2,TRBV12-3/TRBV12-4,once,TGTGCCAGCACCCTGACTAGCGGGAGGCGTGATACGCAGTATTTT,CASTLTSGRRDTQYF
TRBJ1-1,-,TRBV19,-,TGTGCCAGCGTTCCGGGACGCCGGAACACTGAAGCTTTCTTT,CASVPGRRNTEAFF
TRBJ2-7,-,TRBV10-3,-,TGTGCCATCAGTGAGTCGGCATTCCCCTACGAGCAGTACTTC,CAISESAFPYEQYF
TRBJ2-6,-,TRBV6-5,once,TGTGCCAGCAGTTACTGGGTATCTGGGGCCAACGTCCTGACTTTC,CASSYWVSGANVLTF
TRBJ2-4,TRBD2,TRBV2,-,TGTGCCAGCAGTTCTCACTCAGCGGGAGGGCCGAACATTCAGTACTTC,CASSSHSAGGPNIQYF
TRBJ1-3,-,TRBV7-3,once,TGTGCCAGCAGCATCACAGCCCTCCCTGGAAACACCATATATTTT,CASSITALPGNTIYF
TRBJ1-2,-,TRBV27,-,TGTGCCAGCAGTTTATCGACCCAGGCGAGGGGAGGCTACACCTTC,CASSLSTQARGGYTF
TRBJ2-2,TRBD2,TRBV28,-,TGTGCCAGCATGACGGGGATTTGGAAGCGGGAGACAAACACCGGGGAGCTGTTTTTT,CASMTGIWKRETNTGELFF
TRBJ1-2,-,TRBV19,-,TGTGCCAGTAGTATTGATGACTTAAACTATGGCTACACCTTC,CASSIDDLNYGYTF
TRBJ1-2,-,TRBV20-1,few,TGCAGTGCTAGAGTGAGGGGTGTTTCCTATGGCTACACCTTC,CSARVRGVSYGYTF
TRBJ1-2,TRBD1,TRBV20-1,-,TGCAGTGCTAGACCGGGACAGGGAGACTGTGGCTACACCTTC,CSARPGQGDCGYTF
TRBJ2-7,TRBD2,TRBV30,-,TGTGCCTGGAGTGTACTCGGCTGGCGGGGGACCTACGAGCAGTACTTC,CAWSVLGWRGTYEQYF
TRBJ2-7,-,TRBV20-1,-,TGCAGTGCCCGAGTCCGGGACAACGAGCAGTACTTC,CSARVRDNEQYF
TRBJ2-3,TRBD1,TRBV7-3,-,TGTGCCAGCAGCCCATACGACAGGGTTACCGATACGCAGTATTTT,CASSPYDRVTDTQYF
TRBJ1-5,TRBD1,TRBV18,-,TGTGCCAGCTCACCAGCCGGGACAGGGCCGTATAGCAATCAGCCCCAGCATTTT,CASSPAGTGPYSNQPQHF
TRBJ1-2,-,TRBV20-1,-,TGCAGTGCTAGTCACAGGGTTGGCTACACCTTC,CSASHRVGYTF
TRBJ2-5,-,TRBV30,-,TGTGCCTGGAGTGAATATGAGGGGGCCCAGTACTTC,CAWSEYEGAQYF
TRBJ2-2,TRBD2,TRBV28,-,TGTGCCAGCAGTTTACCTAGCGGGAACACCGGGGAGCTGTTTTTT,CASSLPSGNTGELFF
TRBJ2-3,-,TRBV6-1,-,TGTGCCAGCAGCAAGGGAGTTACAGATACGCAGTATTTT,CASSKGVTDTQYF
TRBJ2-4,TRBD2,TRBV7-2,-,TGTGCCAGCAGCGGAGAAGCGGGAGGGGGAGTAAACATTCAGTACTTC,CASSGEAGGGVNIQYF
TRBJ1-1,-,TRBV6-1,-,TGTGCCAGCAGCCGGACGGGGAACACTGAAGCTTTCTTT,CASSRTGNTEAFF
TRBJ1-1,-,TRBV6-1,once,TGTGCCAGCAGTCGGGGACACTTGAACACTGAAGCTTTCTTT,CASSRGHLNTEAFF
TRBJ2-1,-,TRBV20-1,-,TGCAGTGCTAAGGGGGCTAGCGGCTCCTACAATGAGCAGTTCTTC,CSAKGASGSYNEQFF
TRBJ2-7,-,TRBV5-1,-,TGCGCCAGCAGCCCTGGAGGGACGGCAACTACCTACGAGCAGTACTTC,CASSPGGTATTYEQYF
TRBJ2-2,-,TRBV19,-,TGTGCCAGTAGTATTCAAGGGGCAGACACCGGGGAGCTGTTTTTT,CASSIQGADTGELFF
TRBJ2-5,TRBD2,TRBV9,-,TGTGCCAGCAGCGCCCTCAGCGGGAGCGGGGTAGAGACCCAGTACTTC,CASSALSGSGVETQYF
TRBJ2-1,TRBD2,TRBV12-3/TRBV12-4,-,TGTGCCAGCAGCTTAGCACTAGCGGGAGGCAATGAGCAGTTCTTC,CASSLALAGGNEQFF
TRBJ1-5,-,TRBV30,few,TGTGCCTGGAGTAGTGGGAGCAATCAGCCCCAGCATTTT,CAWSSGSNQPQHF
TRBJ2-4,TRBD1,TRBV6-1,-,TGTGCCAGCAGTGGCTACGACAGGGGGTATGTCAAAAACATTCAGTACTTC,CASSGYDRGYVKNIQYF
TRBJ1-2,TRBD1,TRBV5-4,few,TGTGCCAGCAGCTCCATGACAGGGGGCGATGGCTACACCTTC,CASSSMTGGDGYTF
TRBJ2-3,-,TRBV20-1,-,TGCAGTGCTAGCCCTCCAGCGTTCACAGATACGCAGTATTTT,CSASPPAFTDTQYF
TRBJ1-1,-,TRBV11-3,-,TGTGCCAGCAGACACTCCTCGACTGAAGCTTTCTTT,CASRHSSTEAFF
TRBJ1-2,TRBD1,TRBV12-3/TRBV12-4,-,TGTGCCAGCAGCAAGACAGGGTCCTATGGCTACACCTTC,CASSKTGSYGYTF
TRBJ1-5,TRBD1,TRBV2,few,TGTGCCAGTTCGACAGGGGAAGATAGCAATCAGCCCCAGCATTTT,CASSTGEDSNQPQHF
TRBJ1-2,-,TRBV6-2/TRBV6-3,once,TGTGCCAGCACCGACAGCACCTCTGGTGGCTACACCTTC,CASTDSTSGGYTF
TRBJ2-5,TRBD2,TRBV27,-,TGTGCCAGCAGTTCGACCGGGGGAGGGGAGACCCAGTACTTC,CASSSTGGGETQYF
TRBJ2-5,TRBD1,TRBV27,-,TGTGCCAGCAGTTTAGGACAGGGGGGGCAAGAGACCCAGTACTTC,CASSLGQGGQETQYF
TRBJ2-3,TRBD2,TRBV20-1,-,TGCAGTGCTACAGAGACTAGCGGGAGAACAGATACGCAGTATTTT,CSATETSGRTDTQYF
TRBJ2-1,-,TRBV7-9,-,TGTGCCAGCAGCTTATTAATGGACAACTACAATGAGCAGTTCTTC,CASSLLMDNYNEQFF
TRBJ1-1,-,TRBV10-1,medium-sized,TGCGCCAGCAGTGAATACAGGGAAGGCACTGAAGCTTTCTTT,CASSEYREGTEAFF
TRBJ1-1,-,TRBV6-5,-,TGTGCCAGCAGTTACGAGGGTAGGGTGAACACTGAAGCTTTCTTT,CASSYEGRVNTEAFF
TRBJ1-6,TRBD1,TRBV30,-,TGTGCCTGGAGCCAGACAGGGATGGATAATTCACCCCTCCACTTT,CAWSQTGMDNSPLHF
TRBJ2-2,-,TRBV19,-,TGTGCCAGTAGTATAGCAGCAGGGTTGGGCGGGGAGCTGTTTTTT,CASSIAAGLGGELFF